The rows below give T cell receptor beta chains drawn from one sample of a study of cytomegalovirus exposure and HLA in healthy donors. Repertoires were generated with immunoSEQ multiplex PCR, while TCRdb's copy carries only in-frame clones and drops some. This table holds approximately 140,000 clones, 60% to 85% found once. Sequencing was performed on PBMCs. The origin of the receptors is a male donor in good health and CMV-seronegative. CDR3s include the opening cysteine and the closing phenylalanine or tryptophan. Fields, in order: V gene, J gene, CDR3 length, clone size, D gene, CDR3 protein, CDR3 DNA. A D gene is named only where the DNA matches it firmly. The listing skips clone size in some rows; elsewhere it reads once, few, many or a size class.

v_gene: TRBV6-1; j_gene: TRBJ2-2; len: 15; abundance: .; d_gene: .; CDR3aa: CAISPGTRDTGELFF; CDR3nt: TGTGCCATCAGTCCCGGGACTCGAGACACCGGGGAGCTGTTTTTT
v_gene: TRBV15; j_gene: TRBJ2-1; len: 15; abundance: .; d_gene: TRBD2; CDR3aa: CATSANRLAYNEQFF; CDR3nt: TGTGCCACCAGCGCAAACCGACTAGCGTACAATGAGCAGTTCTTC
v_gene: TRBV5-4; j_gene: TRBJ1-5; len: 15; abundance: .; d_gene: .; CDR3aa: CASSLAGPGVQPQHF; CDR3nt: TGTGCCAGCAGCTTGGCTGGGCCAGGGGTACAGCCCCAGCATTTT
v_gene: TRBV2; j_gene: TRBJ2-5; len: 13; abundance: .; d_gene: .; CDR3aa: CASSGKGPETQYF; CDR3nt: TGTGCCAGCAGTGGTAAGGGGCCTGAGACCCAGTACTTC
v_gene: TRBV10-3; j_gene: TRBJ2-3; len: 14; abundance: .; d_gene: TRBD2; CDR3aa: CAISEASGADTQYF; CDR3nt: TGTGCCATCAGTGAAGCTAGCGGGGCGGATACGCAGTATTTT
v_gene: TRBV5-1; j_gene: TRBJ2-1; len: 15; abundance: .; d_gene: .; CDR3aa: CASSSTGTPYNEQFF; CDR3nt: TGCGCCAGCAGCTCTACAGGGACCCCCTACAATGAGCAGTTCTTC
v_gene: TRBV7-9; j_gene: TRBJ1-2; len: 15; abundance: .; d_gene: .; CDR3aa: CASSLMRETGYGYTF; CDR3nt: TGTGCCAGCAGCTTAATGAGGGAGACGGGCTATGGCTACACCTTC
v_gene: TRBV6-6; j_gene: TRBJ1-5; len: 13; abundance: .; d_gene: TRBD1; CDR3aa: CASIGTGTQPQHF; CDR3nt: TGTGCCAGCATTGGGACAGGGACTCAGCCCCAGCATTTT
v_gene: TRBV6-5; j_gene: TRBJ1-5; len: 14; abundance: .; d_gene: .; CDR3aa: CASSSQAVGRPQHF; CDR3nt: TGTGCCAGCAGTTCGCAGGCTGTCGGTCGGCCCCAGCATTTT
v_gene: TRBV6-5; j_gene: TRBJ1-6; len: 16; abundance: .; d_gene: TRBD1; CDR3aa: CASSYWDRGLNSPLHF; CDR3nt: TGTGCCAGCAGTTATTGGGACAGGGGGTTGAATTCACCCCTCCACTTT
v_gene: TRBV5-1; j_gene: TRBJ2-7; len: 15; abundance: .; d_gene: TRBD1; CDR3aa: CASSTGQGRTYEQYF; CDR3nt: TGCGCCAGCAGCACCGGACAGGGGCGGACCTACGAGCAGTACTTC
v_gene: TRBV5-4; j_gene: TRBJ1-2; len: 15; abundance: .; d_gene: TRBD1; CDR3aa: CASSLVPGQGGGYTF; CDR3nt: TGTGCCAGCAGCTTGGTTCCGGGACAGGGAGGCGGCTACACCTTC
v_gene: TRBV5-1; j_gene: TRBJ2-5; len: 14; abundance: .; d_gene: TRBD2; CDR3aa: CASSLGSGQETQYF; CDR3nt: TGCGCCAGCAGCTTGGGTAGCGGGCAAGAGACCCAGTACTTC
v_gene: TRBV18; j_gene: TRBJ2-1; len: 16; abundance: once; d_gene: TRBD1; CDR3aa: CASSLKTTGGNSEQFF; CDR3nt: TGTGCCAGCTCGCTTAAAACGACAGGGGGCAATAGTGAGCAGTTCTTC
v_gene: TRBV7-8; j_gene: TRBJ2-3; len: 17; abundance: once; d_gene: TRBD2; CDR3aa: CASSRAGLAGGVDTQYF; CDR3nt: TGTGCCAGCAGCAGAGCGGGACTAGCGGGAGGGGTGGATACGCAGTATTTT
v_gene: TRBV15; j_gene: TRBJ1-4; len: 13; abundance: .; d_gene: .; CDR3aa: CATMGGGEEKLFF; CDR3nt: TGTGCCACCATGGGTGGAGGCGAGGAAAAACTGTTTTTT
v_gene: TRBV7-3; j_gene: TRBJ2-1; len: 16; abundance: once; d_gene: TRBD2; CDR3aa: CASSLVLAGGPDEQFF; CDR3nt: TGTGCCAGCAGCTTAGTACTAGCGGGAGGGCCAGACGAGCAGTTCTTC
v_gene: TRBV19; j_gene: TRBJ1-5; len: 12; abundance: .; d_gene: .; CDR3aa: CASRAGFWPQHF; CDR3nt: TGTGCCAGTAGAGCAGGGTTTTGGCCCCAGCATTTT
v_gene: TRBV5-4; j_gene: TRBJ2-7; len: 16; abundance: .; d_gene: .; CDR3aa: CASSPSITGGGGEQYF; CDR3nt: TGTGCCAGCAGTCCCTCCATTACAGGGGGAGGGGGTGAGCAGTACTTC
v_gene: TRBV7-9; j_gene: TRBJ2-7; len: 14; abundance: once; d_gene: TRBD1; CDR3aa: CASSLKTGGYEQYF; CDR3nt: TGTGCCAGCAGCTTAAAGACAGGGGGCTACGAGCAGTACTTC
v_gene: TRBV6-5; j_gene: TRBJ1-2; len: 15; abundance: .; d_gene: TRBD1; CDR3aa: CASSSRTGTSYGYTF; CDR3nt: TGTGCCAGCAGCTCCCGGACAGGGACCAGCTATGGCTACACCTTC
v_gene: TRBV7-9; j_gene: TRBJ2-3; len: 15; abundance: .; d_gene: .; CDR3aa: CASSLPVANTDTQYF; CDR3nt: TGTGCCAGCAGCTTACCGGTAGCGAACACAGATACGCAGTATTTT
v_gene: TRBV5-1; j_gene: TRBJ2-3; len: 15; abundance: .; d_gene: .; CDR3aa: CASSPLAQGKDTQYF; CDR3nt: TGCGCCAGCAGCCCGCTGGCCCAGGGGAAAGATACGCAGTATTTT
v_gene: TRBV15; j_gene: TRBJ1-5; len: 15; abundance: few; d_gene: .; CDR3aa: CATSPGFYSNQPQHF; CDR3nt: TGTGCCACCTCTCCAGGGTTTTATAGCAATCAGCCCCAGCATTTT
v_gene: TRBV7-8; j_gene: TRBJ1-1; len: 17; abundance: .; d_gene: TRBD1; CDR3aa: CASSSSVDRGMNTEAFF; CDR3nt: TGTGCCAGCAGTTCGTCGGTCGACAGGGGGATGAACACTGAAGCTTTCTTT
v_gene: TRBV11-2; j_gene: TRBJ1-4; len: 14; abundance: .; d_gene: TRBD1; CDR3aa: CASSLGQGVWKLFF; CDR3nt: TGTGCCAGCAGCTTAGGACAGGGAGTATGGAAACTGTTTTTT
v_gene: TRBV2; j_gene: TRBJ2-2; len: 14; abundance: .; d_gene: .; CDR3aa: CASSAGQITGELFF; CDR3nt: TGTGCCAGCAGTGCAGGACAGATCACCGGGGAGCTGTTTTTT
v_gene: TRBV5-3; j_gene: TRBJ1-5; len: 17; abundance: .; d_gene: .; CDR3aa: CARSLRSAGDSNQPQHF; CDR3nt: TGTGCCAGAAGCTTGCGTTCGGCAGGTGATAGCAATCAGCCCCAGCATTTT
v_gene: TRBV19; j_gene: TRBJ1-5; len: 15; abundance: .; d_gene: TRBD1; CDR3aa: CASSGTGGDNQPQHF; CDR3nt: TGTGCCAGTAGCGGGACAGGGGGTGACAATCAGCCCCAGCATTTT
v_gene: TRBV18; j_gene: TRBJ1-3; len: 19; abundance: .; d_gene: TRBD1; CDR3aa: CASSPEDRGTTPHGNTIYF; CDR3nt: TGTGCCAGCTCACCCGAGGACAGGGGAACTACCCCTCATGGAAACACCATATATTTT
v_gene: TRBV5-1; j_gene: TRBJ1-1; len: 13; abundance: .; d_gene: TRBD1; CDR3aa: CASSPDRFTEAFF; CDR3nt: TGCGCCAGCAGCCCGGACAGGTTCACTGAAGCTTTCTTT
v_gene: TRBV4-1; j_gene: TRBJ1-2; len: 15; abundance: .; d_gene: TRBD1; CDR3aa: CASSQGQGAFYGYTF; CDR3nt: TGCGCCAGCAGCCAAGGACAGGGCGCTTTTTATGGCTACACCTTC
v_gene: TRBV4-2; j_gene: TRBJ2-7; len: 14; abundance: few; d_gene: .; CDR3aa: CASSRMDIQREQYF; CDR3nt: TGTGCCAGCAGCCGGATGGACATCCAGCGCGAGCAGTACTTC
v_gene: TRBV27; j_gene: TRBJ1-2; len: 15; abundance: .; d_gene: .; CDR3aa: CASSLSGPGGYGYTF; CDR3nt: TGTGCCAGCAGTTTATCGGGCCCCGGTGGCTATGGCTACACCTTC
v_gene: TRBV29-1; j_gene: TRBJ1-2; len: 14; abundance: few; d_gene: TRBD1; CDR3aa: CSVEVTGYTYGYTF; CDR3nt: TGCAGCGTTGAAGTGACAGGGTATACGTATGGCTACACCTTC
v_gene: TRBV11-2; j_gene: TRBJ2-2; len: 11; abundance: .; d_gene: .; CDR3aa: CASSSGGAKFF; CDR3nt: TGTGCCAGCAGCTCTGGCGGGGCTAAGTTTTTT
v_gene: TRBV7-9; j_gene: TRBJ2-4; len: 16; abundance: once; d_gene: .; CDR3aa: CASSPHDQGSKNIQYF; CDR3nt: TGTGCCAGCAGCCCACATGATCAGGGGAGTAAAAACATTCAGTACTTC
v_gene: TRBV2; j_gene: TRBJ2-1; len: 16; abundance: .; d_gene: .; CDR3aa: CASSLVSGFGYNEQFF; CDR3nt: TGTGCCAGCAGTCTGGTTTCAGGGTTTGGTTACAATGAGCAGTTCTTC
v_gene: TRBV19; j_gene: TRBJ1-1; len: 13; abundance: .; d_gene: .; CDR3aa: CASSIRGETEAFF; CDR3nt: TGTGCCAGTAGTATACGGGGGGAAACTGAAGCTTTCTTT
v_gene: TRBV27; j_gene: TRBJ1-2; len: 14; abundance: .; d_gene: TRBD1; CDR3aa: CASSSQPGGEGYTF; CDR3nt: TGTGCCAGCAGTTCCCAGCCAGGGGGCGAGGGCTACACCTTC
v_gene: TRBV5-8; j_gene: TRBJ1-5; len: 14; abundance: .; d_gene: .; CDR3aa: CASSPRTGNQPQHF; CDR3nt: TGTGCCAGCAGCCCTCGGACAGGCAATCAGCCCCAGCATTTT
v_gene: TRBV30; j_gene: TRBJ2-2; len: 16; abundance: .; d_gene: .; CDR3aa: CAWRKRGVVRSGELFF; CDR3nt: TGTGCCTGGAGGAAAAGGGGTGTGGTGCGTTCCGGGGAGCTGTTTTTT
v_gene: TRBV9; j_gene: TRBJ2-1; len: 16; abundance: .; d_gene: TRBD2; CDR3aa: CASSVDSGGSYNEQFF; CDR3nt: TGTGCCAGCAGCGTAGATAGCGGGGGGTCCTACAATGAGCAGTTCTTC
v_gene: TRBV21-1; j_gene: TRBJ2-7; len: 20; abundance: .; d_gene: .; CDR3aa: CASSLLELRGTREPGYEQYF; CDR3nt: TGTGCCAGCAGCCTCCTTGAGCTCCGGGGGACTAGGGAGCCGGGGTACGAGCAGTACTTC
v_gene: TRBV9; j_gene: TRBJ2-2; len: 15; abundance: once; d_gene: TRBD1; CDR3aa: CASTRTGGGSGELFF; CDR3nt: TGTGCCAGCACCCGAACAGGGGGCGGGTCCGGGGAGCTGTTTTTT
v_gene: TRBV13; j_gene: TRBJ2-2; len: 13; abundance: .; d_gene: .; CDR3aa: CASSHRGSGELFF; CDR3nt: TGTGCCAGCAGCCATAGAGGGTCCGGGGAGCTGTTTTTT
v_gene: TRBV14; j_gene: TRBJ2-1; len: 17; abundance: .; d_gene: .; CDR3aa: CASSQSLWTRRYNEQFF; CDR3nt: TGTGCCAGCAGCCAATCCCTATGGACTCGCCGCTACAATGAGCAGTTCTTC
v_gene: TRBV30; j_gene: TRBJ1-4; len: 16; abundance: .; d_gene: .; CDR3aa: CAWSAPWGATNEKLFF; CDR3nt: TGTGCCTGGAGTGCCCCTTGGGGGGCAACTAATGAAAAACTGTTTTTT
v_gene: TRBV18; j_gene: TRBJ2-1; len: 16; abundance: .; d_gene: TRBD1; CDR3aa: CASSPAQGQGVGEQFF; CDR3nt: TGTGCCAGCTCACCGGCCCAAGGACAGGGAGTAGGTGAGCAGTTCTTC
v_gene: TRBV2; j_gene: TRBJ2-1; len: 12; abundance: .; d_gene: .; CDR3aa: CASSEVGGEQFF; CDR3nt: TGTGCCAGCAGTGAAGTAGGGGGAGAGCAGTTCTTC
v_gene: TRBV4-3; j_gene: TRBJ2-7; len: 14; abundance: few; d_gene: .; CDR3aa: CASSQRWSSYEQYF; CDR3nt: TGCGCCAGCAGCCAGCGCTGGAGCTCCTACGAGCAGTACTTC
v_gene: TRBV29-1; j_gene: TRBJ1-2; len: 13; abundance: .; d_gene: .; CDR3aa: CSVVGGRSYGYTF; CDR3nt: TGCAGCGTTGTGGGGGGGCGCAGCTATGGCTACACCTTC
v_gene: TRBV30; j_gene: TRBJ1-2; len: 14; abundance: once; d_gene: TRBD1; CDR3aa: CAWLQNRGRRVYPF; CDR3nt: TGTGCCTGGCTTCAGAACAGGGGGCGCAGGGTCTACCCCTTC
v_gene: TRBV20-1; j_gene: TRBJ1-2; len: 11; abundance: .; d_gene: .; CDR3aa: CRDPNRAYYTF; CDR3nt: TGCAGAGATCCTAACAGGGCGTACTACACCTTC
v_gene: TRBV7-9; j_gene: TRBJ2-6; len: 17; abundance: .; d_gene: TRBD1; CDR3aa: CASSWSGQLSGANVLTF; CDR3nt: TGTGCCAGCAGCTGGTCGGGACAGCTTTCTGGGGCCAACGTCCTGACTTTC
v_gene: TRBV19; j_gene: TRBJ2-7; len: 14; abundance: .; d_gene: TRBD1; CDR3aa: CASSRDRGSYEQYF; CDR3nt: TGTGCCAGTAGCCGGGACAGGGGTTCCTACGAGCAGTACTTC
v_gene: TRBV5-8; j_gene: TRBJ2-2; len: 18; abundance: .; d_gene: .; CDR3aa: CASSYYPVGFSNTGELFF; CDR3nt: TGTGCCAGCAGCTACTACCCTGTCGGGTTCTCGAACACCGGGGAGCTGTTTTTT
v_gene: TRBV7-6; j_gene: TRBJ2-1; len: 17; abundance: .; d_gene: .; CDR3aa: CASSSTVRGLGLGEQFF; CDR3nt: TGTGCCAGCAGCTCAACCGTAAGAGGGCTTGGGCTAGGTGAGCAGTTCTTC
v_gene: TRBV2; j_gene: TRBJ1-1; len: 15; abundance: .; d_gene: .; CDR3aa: CASSHGRRSVTEAFF; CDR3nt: TGTGCCAGCAGTCATGGGCGGAGGTCGGTTACTGAAGCTTTCTTT
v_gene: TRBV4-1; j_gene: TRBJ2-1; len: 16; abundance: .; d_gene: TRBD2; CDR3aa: CASSQATGGPENEQFF; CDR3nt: TGCGCCAGCAGCCAAGCAACGGGGGGGCCGGAGAATGAGCAGTTCTTC